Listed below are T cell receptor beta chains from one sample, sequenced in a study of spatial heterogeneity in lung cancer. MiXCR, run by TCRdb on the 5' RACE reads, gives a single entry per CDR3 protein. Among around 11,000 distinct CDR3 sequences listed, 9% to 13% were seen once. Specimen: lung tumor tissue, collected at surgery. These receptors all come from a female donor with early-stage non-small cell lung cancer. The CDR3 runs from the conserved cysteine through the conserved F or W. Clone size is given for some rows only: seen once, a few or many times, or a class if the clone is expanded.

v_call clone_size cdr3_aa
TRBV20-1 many CSAIPARQPITEAFF
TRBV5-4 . CASSPGTAGPEAFF
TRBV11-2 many CASSSGTKETQYF
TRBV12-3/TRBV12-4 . CASSRVGQGSYEQYF
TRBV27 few CASSLSMRFEAFF
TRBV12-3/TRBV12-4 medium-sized CASSLTSDTQYF
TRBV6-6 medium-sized CASSLTGDTQYF
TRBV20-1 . CSAHTGLAVWNEQFF
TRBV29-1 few CSVVVAGTVAEAFF
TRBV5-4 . CASSSTVNTEAFF
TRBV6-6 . CASRPTGKETEAFF
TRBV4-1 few CASSQQTKRENEQYF
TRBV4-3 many CASSKGVSGNYEQYF
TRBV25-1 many CASSDRFRLQETQYF
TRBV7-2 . CASSRGPPEGYEQYF
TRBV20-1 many CSASWGYTF
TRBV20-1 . CSARDLFLDTQYF
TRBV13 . CASSLSPGLAGDGHEQFF
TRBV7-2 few CASSRRGGENTEAFF
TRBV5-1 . CASSLDGGLALVEQFF
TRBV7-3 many CASSPTGANYGYTF
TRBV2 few CASRGDSYLYGYTF
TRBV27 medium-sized CASSGRTGWGTDTQYF
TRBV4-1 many CASSQANHRNTEAFF
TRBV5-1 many CASSYSRGSAGVAYNEQFF
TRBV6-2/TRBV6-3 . CASSPPSGTEAFF
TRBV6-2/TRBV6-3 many CASSWGGRTEAFF
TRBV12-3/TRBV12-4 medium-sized CASSPQDSFGYTF
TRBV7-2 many CASSLGGPSEQFF
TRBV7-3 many CASSLTRGDISGTLSSYNEQFF
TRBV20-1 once CSARDFLPGTSYNEQFF
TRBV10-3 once CASRGLGGTEAFF
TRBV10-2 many CATGQGSAYEQYF
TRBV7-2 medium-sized CASSGTSGREREQYF
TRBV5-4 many CASSRGTYEQYF
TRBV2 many CASSDSSRAYEQYF
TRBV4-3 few CASSLTDRDNQPQHF
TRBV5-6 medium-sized CASSPGAGATGELFF
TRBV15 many CATSRSIGDTQYF
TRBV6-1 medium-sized CASSEVDPSGANVLTF
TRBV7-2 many CASSEIAGIQYF
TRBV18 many CASSPPAALNQPQHF
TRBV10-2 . CASSEQGSSGNTIYF